This record covers a single T cell receptor beta chain. These data belong to a study of T cell changes during pregnancy in multiple sclerosis. CDR1 and CDR2 (germline): LNHDA, SQIVND (reference sequence). CDR3 length equals 15 residues. The junction had 14 bases not matched to a gene; V was cut back by 10 bases and J by 7 bases. Profiled with immunoSEQ multiplex PCR; TCRdb holds only in-frame clones, not every one. In the table there are approximately 63,000 clones, 93% of which are singletons. The V and J genes are TRBV19 and TRBJ2-1, with 9 bases that match TRBD2. This specimen consisted of CD8+ T cells from peripheral blood mononuclear cells, obtained in the third trimester of pregnancy. The clonotype was recovered from a female donor with multiple sclerosis, enrolled in a pregnancy study. CDR3 in amino acids: CATTLSGSMGNEQFF. The CDR3 bases are TGTGCCACAACCCTTAGCGGGAGTATGGGAAATGAGCAGTTCTTC.